The clone carrying this T cell receptor beta chain was counted only a few times. The antigen is unknown. With V trimmed by 1 base and J by 5 bases, 4 bases remained unmatched. The CDR3 length is 15 residues. The sample comes from a study of T-cell memory formation after mild COVID-19. In the study overall: Largely donor-specific sequence clusters came from a couple of donors.

Study-wide results and caveats: Balance between CD4 and CD8 was seen in clones contracting day 15 to 85, and a CD4+ lean was seen in later expanders. Most CD4+ clones that shrank were in CM and EM, while CD8+ ones turned up in EMRA.

TCRdb fed the 5' RACE reads into MiXCR, producing one record per CDR3 protein. The sample has around 300,000 distinct CDR3 sequences; approximately 13% are singletons. The sequence was obtained from a man younger than 30 who had mild COVID-19 (a few samples of this study predate the infection). Cell type and time point are not known. Sequencing was carried out using PBMCs or a T cell subset sorted from them (not recorded which). The chain employs TRBV12-3 or TRBV12-4 and TRBJ1-3, with 8 nucleotides matching TRBD1. The CDR3 loop reads CASSLGSGGRNTIYF. DNA of the CDR3: TGTGCCAGCAGTTTAGGTTCAGGGGGCAGAAACACCATATATTTT.